The present T cell receptor (beta chain) was sequenced within a study of blood T cells in healthy people across ages. With a J-beta primer mix and a sample-barcoded 5' primer, a second PCR ran about 7 to 11 cycles. TCRdb ran MiXCR on the 5' RACE reads and lists one entry per CDR3 protein. Of around 900,000 distinct CDR3 sequences in the sample, under 35% were seen once. In each sample, at least 7 million PBMCs were isolated. This clonotype was recorded many times. Its cognate antigen is unknown. V shed 4 bases and J 0 bases; nucleotides not matched to a gene: 12. CDR1 is SEHNR, CDR2 FQNEAQ, per germline (reference sequence). The CDR3 spans 19 residues. Whole-study results and caveats: TCR beta diversity was tightly associated with the proportion of naive T cells.

The V and J genes are TRBV7-9 and TRBJ2-4, with TRBD2 matching 10 bases. This TCR came from a woman over 75 in good health. The specimen was blood. Here the CDR3 reads CASSYPSGGTILAKNIQYF. Written as DNA, the CDR3 is TGTGCCAGCAGCTACCCTAGCGGGGGCACGATACTAGCCAAAAACATTCAGTACTTC.